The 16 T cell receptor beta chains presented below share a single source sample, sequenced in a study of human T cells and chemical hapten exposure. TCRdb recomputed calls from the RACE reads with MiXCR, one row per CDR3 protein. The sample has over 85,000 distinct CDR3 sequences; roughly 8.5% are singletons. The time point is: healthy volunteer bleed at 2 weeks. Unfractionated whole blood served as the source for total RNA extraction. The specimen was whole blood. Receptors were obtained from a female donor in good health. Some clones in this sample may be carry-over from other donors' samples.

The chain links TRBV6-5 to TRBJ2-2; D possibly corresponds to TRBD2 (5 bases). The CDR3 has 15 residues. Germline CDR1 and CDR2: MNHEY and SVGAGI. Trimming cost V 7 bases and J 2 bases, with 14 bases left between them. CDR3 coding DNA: TGTGCCAGCAAGGAAGACTATCACAACACCGGGGAGCTGTTTTTT. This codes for CASKEDYHNTGELFF.

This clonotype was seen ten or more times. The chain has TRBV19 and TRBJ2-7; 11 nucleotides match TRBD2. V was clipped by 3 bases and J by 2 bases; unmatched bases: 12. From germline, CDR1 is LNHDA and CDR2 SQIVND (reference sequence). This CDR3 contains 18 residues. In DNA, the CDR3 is TGTGCCAGTAGTATGAGTGGTGGACTAGCGGGTATAACCTACGAGCAGTACTTC. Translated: CASSMSGGLAGITYEQYF.

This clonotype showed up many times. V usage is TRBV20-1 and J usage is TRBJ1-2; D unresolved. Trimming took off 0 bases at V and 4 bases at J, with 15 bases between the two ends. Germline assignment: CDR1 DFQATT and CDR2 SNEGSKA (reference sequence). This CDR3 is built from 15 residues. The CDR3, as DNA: TGCAGTGCTAGAGATCCACGGAGTACGGTCTATGGCTACACCTTC. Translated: CSARDPRSTVYGYTF.

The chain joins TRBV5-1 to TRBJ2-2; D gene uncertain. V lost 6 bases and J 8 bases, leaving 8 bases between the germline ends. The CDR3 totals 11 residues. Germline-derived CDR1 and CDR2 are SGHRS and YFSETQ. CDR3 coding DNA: TGCGCCAGCACCGTTGCGGGGGAGCTGTTTTTT. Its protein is CASTVAGELFF.

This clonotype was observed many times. This CDR3 is CASTSGADTDTQYF. DNA for the CDR3: TGTGCCAGCACGAGCGGGGCGGACACAGATACGCAGTATTTT. The chain employs TRBV6-2 or TRBV6-3 and TRBJ2-3; 7 nucleotides agree with TRBD2. CDR1 MNHEY and CDR2 SVGEGT come from the germline V gene. The CDR3 has 14 residues. V lost 7 bases to trimming and J lost 2 bases; unmatched junction nucleotides: 6.

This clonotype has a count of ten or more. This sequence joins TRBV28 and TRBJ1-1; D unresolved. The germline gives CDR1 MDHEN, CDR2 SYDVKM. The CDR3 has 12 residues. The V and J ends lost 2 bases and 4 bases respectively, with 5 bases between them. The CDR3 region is CASSLQGTEAFF. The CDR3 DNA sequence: TGTGCCAGCAGTTTACAAGGCACTGAAGCTTTCTTT.

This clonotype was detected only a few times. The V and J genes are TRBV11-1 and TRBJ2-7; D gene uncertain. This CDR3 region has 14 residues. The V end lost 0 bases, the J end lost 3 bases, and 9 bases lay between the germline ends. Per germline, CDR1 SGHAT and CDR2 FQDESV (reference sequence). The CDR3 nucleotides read TGTGCCAGCAGCTTAGCCTCGGACCGCTACGAGCAGTACTTC. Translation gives CASSLASDRYEQYF. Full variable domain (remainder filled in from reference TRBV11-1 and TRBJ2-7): EAEVAQSPRYKITEKSQAVAFWCDPISGHATLYWYRQILGQGPELLVQFQDESVVDDSQLPKDRFSAERLKGVDSTLKIQPAELGDSAMYLCASSLASDRYEQYFGPGTRLTVT.

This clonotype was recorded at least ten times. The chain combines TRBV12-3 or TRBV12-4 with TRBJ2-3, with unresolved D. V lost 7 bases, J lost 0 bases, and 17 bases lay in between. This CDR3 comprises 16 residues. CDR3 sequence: CASTILYETSTDTQYF. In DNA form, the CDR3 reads TGTGCCAGCACCATACTGTACGAGACTAGCACAGATACGCAGTATTTT.

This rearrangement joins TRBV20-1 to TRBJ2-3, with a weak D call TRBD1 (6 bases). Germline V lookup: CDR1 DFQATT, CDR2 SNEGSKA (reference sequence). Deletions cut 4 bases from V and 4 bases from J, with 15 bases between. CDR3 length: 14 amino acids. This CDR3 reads CSATPTGFPDTQYF. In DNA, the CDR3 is TGCAGTGCTACACCCACAGGGTTCCCAGATACGCAGTATTTT.

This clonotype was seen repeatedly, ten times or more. The CDR3 protein is CASGLVFSGGGNEQFF. The CDR3 DNA reads TGTGCTAGTGGTTTGGTATTTTCAGGGGGCGGAAATGAGCAGTTCTTC. J is TRBJ2-1 and V is TRBV12-5; the match to TRBD1 covers 8 bases. Germline loops: CDR1 LGHNT, CDR2 FRNRAP. The CDR3 is 16 amino acids. The ends lost 0 bases at V and 7 bases at J; junction bases unmatched: 8.

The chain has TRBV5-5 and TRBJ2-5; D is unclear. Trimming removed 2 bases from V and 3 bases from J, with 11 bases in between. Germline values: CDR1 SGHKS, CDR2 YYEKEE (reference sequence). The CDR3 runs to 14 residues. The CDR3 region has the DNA TGTGCCAGCAGCTTCACCGGCGGAGAAGAGACCCAGTACTTC. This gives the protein CASSFTGGEETQYF.

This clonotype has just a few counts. The CDR3 here is CASSTYGPGQNTEAFF. Here the CDR3 DNA reads TGTGCCAGCTCAACATACGGGCCGGGACAGAACACTGAAGCTTTCTTT. The chain is built from TRBV18 and TRBJ1-1, with a tentative D call TRBD1 (6 bases). The CDR3 extends over 16 amino acids. Per germline, CDR1 KGHSH and CDR2 LQKENI. The ends were cut back, 5 bases at V and 1 base at J, with 17 bases in the middle.

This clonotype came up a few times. CDR3 amino acids: CASSPGQGLSQQPQHF. The DNA for the CDR3 is TGTGCCAGCAGCCCGGGACAGGGGCTATCACAGCAGCCCCAGCATTTT. This chain connects TRBV12-3 or TRBV12-4 to TRBJ1-5, with 10 nucleotides matching TRBD1. The V and J ends lost 6 bases and 7 bases, in that order; junction bases with no gene match: 12. This CDR3 region has 16 residues.

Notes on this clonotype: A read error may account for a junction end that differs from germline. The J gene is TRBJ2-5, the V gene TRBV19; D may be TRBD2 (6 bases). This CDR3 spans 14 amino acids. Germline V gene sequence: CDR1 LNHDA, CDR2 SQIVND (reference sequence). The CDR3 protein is CASSHVEGQGTQYF. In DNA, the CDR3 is TGTGCCAGTAGTCATGTGGAGGGGCAAGGGACCCAGTACTTC.

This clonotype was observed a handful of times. As DNA, the CDR3 is TGTGCCAGTAGTCCGTGGACGGGGAACACTGAAGCTTTCTTT. Translating it yields CASSPWTGNTEAFF. This chain connects TRBV19 to TRBJ1-1; D remains unclear. V gave up 5 bases and J gave up 1 base, with 11 bases separating them. From germline, CDR1 is LNHDA and CDR2 SQIVND (reference sequence). This CDR3 has 14 amino acids. Drawing the rest from reference TRBV19 and TRBJ1-1, the complete variable domain is DGGITQSPKYLFRKEGQNVTLSCEQNLNHDAMYWYRQDPGQGLRLIYYSQIVNDFQKGDIAEGYSVSREKKESFPLTVTSAQKNPTAFYLCASSPWTGNTEAFFGQGTRLTVV.

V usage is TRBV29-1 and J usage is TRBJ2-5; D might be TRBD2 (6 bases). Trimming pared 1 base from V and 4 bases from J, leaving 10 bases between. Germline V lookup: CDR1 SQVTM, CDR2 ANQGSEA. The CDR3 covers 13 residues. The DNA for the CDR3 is TGCAGCGTTGAAGGGTTCGGGGGAGAGACCCAGTACTTC. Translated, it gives CSVEGFGGETQYF. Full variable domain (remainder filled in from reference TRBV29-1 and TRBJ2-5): SAVISQKPSRDICQRGTSLTIQCQVDSQVTMMFWYRQQPGQSLTLIATANQGSEATYESGFVIDKFPISRPNLTFSTLTVSNMSPEDSSIYLCSVEGFGGETQYFGPGTRLLVL.